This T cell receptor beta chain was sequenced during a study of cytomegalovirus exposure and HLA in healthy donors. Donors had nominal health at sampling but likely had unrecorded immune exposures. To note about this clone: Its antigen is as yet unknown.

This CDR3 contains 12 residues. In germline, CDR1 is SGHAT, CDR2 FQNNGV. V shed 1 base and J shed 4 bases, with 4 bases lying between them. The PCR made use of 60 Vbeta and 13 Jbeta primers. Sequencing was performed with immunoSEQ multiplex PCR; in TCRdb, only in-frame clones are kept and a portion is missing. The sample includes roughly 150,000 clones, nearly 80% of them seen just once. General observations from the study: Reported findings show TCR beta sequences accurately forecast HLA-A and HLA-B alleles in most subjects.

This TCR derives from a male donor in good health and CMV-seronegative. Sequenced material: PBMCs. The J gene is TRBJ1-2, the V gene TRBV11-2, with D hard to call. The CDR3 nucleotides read TGTGCCAGCAGCTTAGGGGCCTATGGCTACACCTTC. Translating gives CASSLGAYGYTF.